One sample yielded the 30 T cell receptor beta chains listed below, sequenced in a study of blood T cells in healthy people across ages. Using a J-beta primer mix together with a sample-barcoded 5' primer, a second PCR was run for roughly 6 to 11 cycles. TCRdb re-analysed the 5' RACE reads in MiXCR, keeping a single row per CDR3 protein. The sample carries roughly 700,000 distinct CDR3 sequences, less than 40% recorded once. Input material: blood. The receptors were gathered from a woman of 80 years or more in good health.

This clonotype was observed many times. The rearrangement links TRBV3-1 to TRBJ1-2, with D possibly TRBD1 on 6 matching bases. Deletions cut 2 bases from V and 7 bases from J, with 14 bases between. Germline CDR1 is LGHDT and CDR2 is YNNKEL (reference sequence). CDR3 length equals 14 residues. Written as DNA, the CDR3 is TGTGCCAGCAGCCAACCCCAGGGGCGGGGTGGCTACACCTTC. Its protein is CASSQPQGRGGYTF.

For the CDR3, the DNA is TGTGCCAGCAGTTTAGGGTTACTAGCGGGAATAACAGATACGCAGTATTTT. Translation gives CASSLGLLAGITDTQYF. The V call is TRBV28, the J call TRBJ2-3; 10 positions match TRBD2. The CDR3 is made up of 17 amino acids. CDR1 and CDR2 (germline): MDHEN, SYDVKM. The J segment lost 3 bases and the V segment lost 2 bases, leaving 8 bases of the junction unmatched.

In this sample, this clonotype turned up a few times. The chain recombines TRBV25-1 with TRBJ1-4, with 10 positions matching TRBD1. The CDR3 is made up of 15 amino acids. The V segment lost 6 bases and the J segment 7 bases; nucleotides outside the gene matches: 8. Germline V CDR1 and CDR2: MGHDK, SYGVNS. The CDR3 sequence: CASRHSGTGAEKLFF. As DNA, the CDR3 is TGTGCCAGCAGACATTCCGGGACAGGGGCTGAAAAACTGTTTTTT.

As to this clonotype: This may stem from a read error, because a much larger clone lies one nucleotide away. The chain is built from TRBV6-5 and TRBJ1-2; tentatively, D is TRBD1 (5 bases). Germline-derived CDR1 and CDR2 are MNHEY and SVGAGI. The CDR3 runs to 15 residues. The CDR3 reads CAGSYRGRGNYGYTF. The CDR3 DNA is TGTGCCGGCAGTTATCGGGGACGGGGTAACTATGGCTACACCTTC.

This clonotype has just one count. V is TRBV20-1 and J is TRBJ2-7, with D perhaps TRBD1 (6 bases). CDR3 length: 13 residues. Looked up from germline, CDR1 is DFQATT and CDR2 is SNEGSKA (reference sequence). The germline V and J ends were trimmed by 6 bases and 0 bases, with 12 bases remaining between them. CDR3 DNA sequence: TGCAGTGCCACACAGGGCCCCTCCTACGAGCAGTACTTC. It yields the protein CSATQGPSYEQYF.

This clonotype was recorded many times. V usage is TRBV20-1 and J usage is TRBJ2-1; 9 bases line up with TRBD1. There are 15 residues in the CDR3. J was trimmed by 6 bases and V by 0 bases; bases with no gene match: 6. CDR1 DFQATT and CDR2 SNEGSKA come from the germline V gene (reference sequence). Here the CDR3 DNA reads TGCAGTGCTAGAGAGCCCCCGACAGGGGGCAATGAGCAGTTCTTC. Residues: CSAREPPTGGNEQFF.

The chain joins TRBV6-6 to TRBJ1-1; 9 nucleotides match TRBD1. The CDR3 covers 14 residues. V lost 10 bases, J lost 2 bases, and 8 bases stayed unmatched. In germline, CDR1 is MNHNY, CDR2 SVGAGI (reference sequence). Here the CDR3 reads CAISWDRENTEAFF. CDR3 DNA: TGTGCCATCTCCTGGGACAGGGAAAACACTGAAGCTTTCTTT.

This clonotype was recorded many times. The chain carries TRBV6-1 and TRBJ1-2; D is ambiguous. The V and J ends lost 4 bases and 1 base respectively, with 7 bases between them. CDR1 MNHNS and CDR2 SASEGT come from the germline V gene. The CDR3 sequence is 13 residues long. CDR3 in amino acids: CASSVEVNYGYTF. The CDR3 bases are TGTGCCAGCAGTGTGGAGGTTAACTATGGCTACACCTTC.

The chain joins TRBV19 to TRBJ1-2; 9 bases align to TRBD1. The CDR3 consists of 15 residues. Trimming removed 5 bases from V and 0 bases from J; junction bases left unmatched: 4. CDR1 is LNHDA and CDR2 is SQIVND in the germline V gene (reference sequence). CDR3 in amino acids: CASSVDRGANYGYTF. CDR3 nucleotides: TGTGCCAGTAGTGTGGACAGGGGTGCTAACTATGGCTACACCTTC.

This chain links TRBV7-2 with TRBJ1-2; D possibly corresponds to TRBD1 (6 bases). The germline V gene has CDR1 SGHTA and CDR2 FQGNSA. This CDR3 is 15 amino acids long. V was pared by 2 bases and J by 8 bases, with 18 bases between. As DNA, the CDR3 is TGTGCCAGCAGCTTAAAGACAGGCGGCGGATACGGCTACACCTTC. Its translation is CASSLKTGGGYGYTF.

J is TRBJ2-7 and V is TRBV6-1, with D perhaps TRBD1 (6 bases). The CDR3 covers 15 residues. Trimming took off 4 bases at V and 1 base at J, with 14 bases between the two ends. Germline assignment: CDR1 MNHNS and CDR2 SASEGT. CDR3 in DNA: TGTGCCAGCAGTGCCGGGACATCGCCATCCTACGAGCAGTACTTC. Protein product: CASSAGTSPSYEQYF.

This clonotype was detected many times. The V and J genes are TRBV7-2 and TRBJ2-1; D is undetermined. This CDR3 is 11 amino acids long. Trimming removed 3 bases from V and 10 bases from J, with 7 bases in between. Germline CDR1 is SGHTA and CDR2 is FQGNSA. CDR3 nucleotides: TGTGCCAGCAGCTTTCTAGGGGAGCAGTTCTTC. This encodes CASSFLGEQFF.

This clonotype turned up a few times. The chain recombines TRBV18 with TRBJ1-1, with D hard to call. CDR1 KGHSH and CDR2 LQKENI come from the germline V gene. This CDR3 has 15 amino acids. Trimming cost V 4 bases and J 0 bases, with 12 bases left between them. CDR3 DNA sequence: TGTGCCAGCTCACTAGAGGCCCTCATGAACACTGAAGCTTTCTTT. This encodes CASSLEALMNTEAFF.

The rearrangement uses TRBV20-1 and TRBJ1-5; tentatively, D is TRBD1 (6 bases). The CDR3 spans 13 residues. Germline CDR1 and CDR2: DFQATT and SNEGSKA (reference sequence). V was pared by 6 bases and J by 4 bases, with 13 bases between. The chain's CDR3 is CSAKTTGNQPQHF. Here the CDR3 DNA reads TGCAGTGCAAAGACTACAGGGAATCAGCCCCAGCATTTT.

At least ten counts were recorded for this clonotype. The V gene is TRBV20-1, the J gene TRBJ2-5; TRBD2 agrees at 8 bases. Germline assignment: CDR1 DFQATT and CDR2 SNEGSKA (reference sequence). Germline trimming cut 3 bases from V and 5 bases from J; bases unmatched to any gene: 14. The CDR3 contains 16 residues. The CDR3 sequence: CSASLGRGGGLETQYF. The CDR3 nucleotides read TGCAGTGCTAGCTTGGGGAGGGGCGGGGGGTTGGAGACCCAGTACTTC.

The CDR3 here is CSARVPGTDTQYF. The DNA of the CDR3 is TGCAGTGCTAGAGTACCAGGAACGGATACGCAGTATTTT. The J gene is TRBJ2-3, the V gene TRBV20-1, with no clear D. Trimming cost V 1 base and J 6 bases, with 11 bases left between them. This CDR3 region has 13 residues. Per germline, CDR1 DFQATT and CDR2 SNEGSKA (reference sequence).

For the CDR3, the DNA is TGTGCCAGCAGTTACAGTGGGGGTAGGAACATTCAGTACTTC. The encoded protein is CASSYSGGRNIQYF. The rearrangement uses TRBV6-2 or TRBV6-3 and TRBJ2-4; D might be TRBD1 or TRBD2, each matching 5 bases. V lost 2 bases and J lost 7, with 12 bases in between. Germline-derived CDR1 and CDR2 are MNHEY and SVGEGT. The CDR3 is 14 amino acids.

This clonotype was picked up many times. V is TRBV6-1 and J is TRBJ2-5, with 8 bases aligning to TRBD2. V gave up 11 bases and J gave up 7 bases; unmatched junction bases: 18. Germline V gives CDR1 MNHNS, CDR2 SASEGT. The CDR3 extends over 15 amino acids. CDR3 region: CASRGVSGNVGTQYF. The CDR3 DNA reads as TGTGCCTCGAGAGGGGTTAGCGGGAACGTGGGGACCCAGTACTTC.

This clonotype was found once. This chain joins TRBV12-3 or TRBV12-4 and TRBJ2-1; D perhaps matches TRBD2 (5 bases). V was shortened by 3 bases and J by 1 base, with 10 bases between the two germline ends. The CDR3 spans 15 residues. The CDR3 sequence is CASSLYPGSYNEQFF. The CDR3 DNA reads TGTGCCAGCAGTTTGTATCCGGGATCCTACAATGAGCAGTTCTTC.

V usage is TRBV7-2 and J usage is TRBJ2-3, with TRBD1 as a possible D gene (6 bases). The CDR3 is 16 amino acids. Trimming took off 5 bases at V and 2 bases at J, with 17 bases between the two ends. Germline assignment: CDR1 SGHTA and CDR2 FQGNSA. The CDR3 nucleotides are TGTGCCAGCAGCCCGACAGGTTCCAACCCCACAGATACGCAGTATTTT. Its protein is CASSPTGSNPTDTQYF.

With respect to this clonotype: Given a much more abundant clone one base away, this may be a read error. The chain joins TRBV6-1 to TRBJ2-7, with TRBD1 matching over 7 bases. This CDR3 has 14 residues. Germline CDR1 and CDR2: MNHNS and SASEGT. CDR3 bases: TGTGCCAGCAGGGAAGCGCAGGGGGACTACGAGCAGTACTTC. It encodes CASREAQGDYEQYF.

This clonotype was seen many times. This may stem from a read error, because a much larger clone lies one nucleotide away. This chain links TRBV15 with TRBJ2-6, with D perhaps matching TRBD1 (5 bases). The CDR3 contains 15 residues. Germline lookup yields CDR1 LNHNV and CDR2 YYDKDF (reference sequence). The CDR3 bases are TGTGCCACCAGCAGAGACAGCTCTGGGGCCAACGTCCGGACTTTC. The encoded protein is CATSRDSSGANVRTF.

This clonotype showed up just a few times. The rearrangement joins TRBV6-2 or TRBV6-3 to TRBJ1-4; no clear D gene. The CDR3 is 14 residues long. V was pared by 7 bases and J by 2 bases, with 11 bases between. Germline CDR1 is MNHEY and CDR2 is SVGEGT. The CDR3 loop is CASIQDSTNEKLFF. The CDR3 DNA follows: TGTGCCAGCATCCAGGACTCCACTAATGAAAAACTGTTTTTT.

The chain carries TRBV29-1 and TRBJ1-2, with TRBD1 as a possible D gene (5 bases). The CDR3 extends over 13 amino acids. V shed 4 bases and J shed 5 bases, with 14 bases lying between them. Germline V lookup: CDR1 SQVTM, CDR2 ANQGSEA. The CDR3 region is CSVGTREEYGYTF. CDR3 coding DNA: TGCAGCGTTGGCACCAGGGAGGAGTATGGCTACACCTTC.

The table lists this clonotype with many counts. CDR3 amino acids: CSARGPGYNEQFF. CDR3 bases: TGCAGTGCTAGAGGCCCAGGCTACAATGAGCAGTTCTTC. The chain uses TRBV20-1 and TRBJ2-1; no firm D call. The germline V gene encodes CDR1 DFQATT and CDR2 SNEGSKA (reference sequence). V was trimmed by 1 base and J by 3 bases, leaving 7 bases between them. CDR3 length: 13 residues.

As to this clonotype: This may arise from a read error, as a much more abundant clone is one base away. This chain connects TRBV7-8 to TRBJ2-1, with a weak D call TRBD1 (6 bases). The CDR3 has 14 amino acids. Germline lookup yields CDR1 SGHVS and CDR2 FQNEAQ. CDR3 DNA: TGTGCCAGCAGCTTAGGGACAGATTTCAATGGGCAGTTCTTC. It is translated as CASSLGTDFNGQFF.

The count of this clonotype is one. The chain couples TRBV20-1 to TRBJ2-4, with 11 positions matching TRBD2. V trimming: 4 bases; J trimming: 13 bases; junction bases outside the gene matches: 18. The CDR3 spans 16 residues. From germline, CDR1 is DFQATT and CDR2 SNEGSKA (reference sequence). In DNA, the CDR3 is TGCAGTGCTATCGAACCGGGGACTAGCGGCTTGGATGAGCAGTACTTC. Translated: CSAIEPGTSGLDEQYF.

V and J are TRBV18 and TRBJ2-1; D gene uncertain. CDR1 and CDR2 (germline): KGHSH, LQKENI. Between the trimmed V and J ends, which lost 3 bases and 4 bases, there was a span of 13 bases. The CDR3 has 15 residues. The CDR3 DNA is TGTGCCAGCTCACCCTTGGGAACAAATTACAATGAGCAGTTCTTC. Amino acid sequence: CASSPLGTNYNEQFF.

In DNA form, the CDR3 reads TGCGCCAGCAGCCCCGAGGACGGAAGCTCCTACAATGAGCAGTTCTTC. As protein: CASSPEDGSSYNEQFF. The chain uses TRBV5-1 and TRBJ2-1; D not resolved. The CDR3 has 16 amino acids. The germline V gene encodes CDR1 SGHRS and CDR2 YFSETQ. Deletions cut 4 bases from V and 0 bases from J, with 14 bases between.

This clonotype was counted many times. V gene TRBV7-8 combines with J gene TRBJ1-6; D is possibly TRBD1 (6 bases). V lost 1 base, J lost 5 bases, and 9 bases lay in between. CDR3 length equals 15 residues. CDR1 is SGHVS, CDR2 FQNEAQ, per germline. The DNA for the CDR3 is TGTGCCAGCAGCTTAGTATCAGGGGATAATTCACCCCTCCACTTT. Its protein product is CASSLVSGDNSPLHF.